This TCR beta chain was identified during a study of tumor and adjacent non-tumor tissue in lung cancer. The library came from three nested PCR rounds adapted from ARM-PCR protocols. TCRdb independently ran MiXCR on the multiplex PCR reads; one entry per CDR3 protein. The sample lists approximately 66,000 distinct CDR3 sequences; over 60% were seen once. Points on this clonotype: Its specificity is not known. A read error may account for a junction end that differs from germline.

Study-wide points: Compared with tumor, normal lung showed significantly lower TCR diversity.

This sample's RNA came from whole unsorted tissue. This non-tumor lung sample came from over 3 cm beyond the tumor edge. The CDR3 is made up of 16 amino acids. Germline V gene data show CDR1 as MGHRA and CDR2 as YSYEKL. The sequencing sample was made of distant non-tumor lung tissue. This chain uses TRBV4-1 with TRBJ2-2; 9 bases fit TRBD2. The sequence derives from a man in his 70s with non-small cell lung cancer. CDR3: CASSLQREAHTGELFF. The CDR3 DNA reads as TGTGCCAGCAGCCTCCAGCGGGAGGCCCACACCGGCGAGCTGTTTTTT.